The T cell receptor (beta chain) under discussion was sequenced for a study of T cell responses to AZD1222 COVID-19 vaccine. Across the whole study: The analysis combined second doses at about 4 or about 12 weeks. Findings and caveats of the study: All repertoire sampling was performed exclusively after the peak T cell response. Spike-specific TCRs gained breadth and depth after people received two AZD1222 doses. Clonal diversity was possibly underestimated, and white British individuals and females predominated among donors.

The repertoire was sequenced with immunoSEQ multiplex PCR; TCRdb's copy has only in-frame clones and lacks some. The data contain about 200,000 clones, around 88% of them singletons. The CDR3 sequence is 15 residues long. Between the trimmed V and J ends, which lost 7 bases and 5 bases, there was a span of 21 bases. Germline V gives CDR1 SGHRS, CDR2 YFSETQ. About this clone: Antigen: not known.

The specimen comprised peripheral blood, sampled on day 0 of AZD1222 vaccination. This TCR was recovered from an adult in good health. The rearrangement uses TRBV5-1 and TRBJ2-5; D may be TRBD1 or TRBD2 (5 bases each). The CDR3 nucleotides read TGCGCCAGCGCCAAAAGGGGAGCTTGGGAGGAGACCCAGTACTTC. Amino acid sequence: CASAKRGAWEETQYF.